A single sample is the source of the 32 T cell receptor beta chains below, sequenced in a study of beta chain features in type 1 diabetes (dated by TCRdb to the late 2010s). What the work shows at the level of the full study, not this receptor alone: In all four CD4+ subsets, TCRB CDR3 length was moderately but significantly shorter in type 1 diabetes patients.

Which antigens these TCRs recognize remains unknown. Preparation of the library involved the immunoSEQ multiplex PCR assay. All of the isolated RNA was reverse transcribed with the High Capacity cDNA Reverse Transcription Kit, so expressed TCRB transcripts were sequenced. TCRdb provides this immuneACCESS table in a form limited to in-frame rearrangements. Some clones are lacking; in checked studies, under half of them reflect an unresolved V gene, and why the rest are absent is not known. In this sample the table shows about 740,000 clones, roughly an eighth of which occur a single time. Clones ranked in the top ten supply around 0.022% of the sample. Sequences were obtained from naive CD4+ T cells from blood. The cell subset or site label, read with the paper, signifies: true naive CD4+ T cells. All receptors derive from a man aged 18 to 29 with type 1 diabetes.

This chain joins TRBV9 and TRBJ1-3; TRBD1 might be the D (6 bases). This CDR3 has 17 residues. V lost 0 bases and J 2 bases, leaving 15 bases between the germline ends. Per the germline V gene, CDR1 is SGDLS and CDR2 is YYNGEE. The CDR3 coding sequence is TGTGCCAGCAGCGTAGCTACGTGGGGGGCGACTGGAAACACCATATATTTT. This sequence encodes CASSVATWGATGNTIYF.

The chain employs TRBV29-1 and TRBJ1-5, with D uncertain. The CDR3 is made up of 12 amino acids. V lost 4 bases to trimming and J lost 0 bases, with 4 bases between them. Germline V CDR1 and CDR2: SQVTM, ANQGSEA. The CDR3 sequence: CSVGTSNQPQHF. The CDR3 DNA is TGCAGCGTTGGGACTAGCAATCAGCCCCAGCATTTT.

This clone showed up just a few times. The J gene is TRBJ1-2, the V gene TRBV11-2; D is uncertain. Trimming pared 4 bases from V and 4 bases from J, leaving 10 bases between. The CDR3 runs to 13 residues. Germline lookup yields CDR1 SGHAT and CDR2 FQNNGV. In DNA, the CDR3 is TGTGCCAGCAGCTCTAGGACGGGCTATGGCTACACCTTC. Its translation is CASSSRTGYGYTF. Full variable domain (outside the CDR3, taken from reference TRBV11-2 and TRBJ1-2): EAGVAQSPRYKIIEKRQSVAFWCNPISGHATLYWYQQILGQGPKLLIQFQNNGVVDDSQLPKDRFSAERLKGVDSTLKIQPAKLEDSAVYLCASSSRTGYGYTFGSGTRLTVV.

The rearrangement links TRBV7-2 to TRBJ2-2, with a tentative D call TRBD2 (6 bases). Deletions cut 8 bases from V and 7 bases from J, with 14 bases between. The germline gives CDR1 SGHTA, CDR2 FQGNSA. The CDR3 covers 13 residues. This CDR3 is CASGGQAVGELFF. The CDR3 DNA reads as TGTGCCAGCGGAGGGCAGGCGGTCGGGGAGCTGTTTTTT.

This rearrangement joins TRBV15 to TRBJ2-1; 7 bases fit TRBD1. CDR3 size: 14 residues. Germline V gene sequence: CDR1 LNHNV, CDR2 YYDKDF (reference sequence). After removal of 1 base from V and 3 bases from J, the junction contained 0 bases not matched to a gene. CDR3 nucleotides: TGTGCCACCAGCAGAGGGGACAGCTACAATGAGCAGTTCTTC. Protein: CATSRGDSYNEQFF.

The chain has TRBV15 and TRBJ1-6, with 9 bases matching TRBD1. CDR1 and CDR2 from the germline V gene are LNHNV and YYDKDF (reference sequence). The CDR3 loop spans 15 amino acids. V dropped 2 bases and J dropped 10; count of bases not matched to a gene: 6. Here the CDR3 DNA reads TGTGCCACCAGCAGACAGGACAGGGGACAATCACCCCTCCACTTT. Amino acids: CATSRQDRGQSPLHF.

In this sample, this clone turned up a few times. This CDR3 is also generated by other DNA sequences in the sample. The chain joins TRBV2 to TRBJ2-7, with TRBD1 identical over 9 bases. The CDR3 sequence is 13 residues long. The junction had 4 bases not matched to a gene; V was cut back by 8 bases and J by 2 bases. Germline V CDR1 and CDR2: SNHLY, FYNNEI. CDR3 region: CASRGQGTYEQYF. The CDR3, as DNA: TGTGCCAGCCGCGGACAGGGGACCTACGAGCAGTACTTC. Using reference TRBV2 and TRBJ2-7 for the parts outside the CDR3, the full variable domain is EPEVTQTPSHQVTQMGQEVILRCVPISNHLYFYWYRQILGQKVEFLVSFYNNEISEKSEIFDDQFSVERPDGSNFTLKIRSTKLEDSAMYFCASRGQGTYEQYFGPGTRLTVT.

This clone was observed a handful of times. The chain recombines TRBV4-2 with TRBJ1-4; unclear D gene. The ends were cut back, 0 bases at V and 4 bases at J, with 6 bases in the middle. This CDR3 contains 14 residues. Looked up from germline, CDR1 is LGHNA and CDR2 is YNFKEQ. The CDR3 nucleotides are TGTGCCAGCAGCCAAGAGAGGTTTAATGAAAAACTGTTTTTT. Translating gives CASSQERFNEKLFF.

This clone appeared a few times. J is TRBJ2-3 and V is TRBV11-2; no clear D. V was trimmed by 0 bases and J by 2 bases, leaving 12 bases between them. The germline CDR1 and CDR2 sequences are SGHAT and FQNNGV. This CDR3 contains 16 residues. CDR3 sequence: CASSLDRGSNTDTQYF. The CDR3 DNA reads TGTGCCAGCAGCTTAGATCGTGGCTCCAACACAGATACGCAGTATTTT.

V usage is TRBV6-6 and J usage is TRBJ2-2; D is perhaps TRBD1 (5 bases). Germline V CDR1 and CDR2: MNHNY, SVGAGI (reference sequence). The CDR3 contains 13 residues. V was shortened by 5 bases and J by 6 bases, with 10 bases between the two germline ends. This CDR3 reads CASSPGWPGELFF. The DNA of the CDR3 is TGTGCCAGCAGTCCAGGGTGGCCCGGGGAGCTGTTTTTT.

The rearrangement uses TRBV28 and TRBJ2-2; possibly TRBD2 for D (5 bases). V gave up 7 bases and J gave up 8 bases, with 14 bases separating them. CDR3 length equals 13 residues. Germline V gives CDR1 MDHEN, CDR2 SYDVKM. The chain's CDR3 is CASIRGLGGELFF. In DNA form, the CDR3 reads TGTGCCAGCATACGGGGTCTTGGAGGGGAGCTGTTTTTT.

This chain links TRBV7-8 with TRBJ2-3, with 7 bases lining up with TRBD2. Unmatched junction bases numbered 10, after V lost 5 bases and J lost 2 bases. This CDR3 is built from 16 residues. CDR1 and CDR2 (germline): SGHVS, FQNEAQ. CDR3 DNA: TGTGCCAGCAGCCCCCGGCTAGCGGAGATCACAGATACGCAGTATTTT. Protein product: CASSPRLAEITDTQYF.

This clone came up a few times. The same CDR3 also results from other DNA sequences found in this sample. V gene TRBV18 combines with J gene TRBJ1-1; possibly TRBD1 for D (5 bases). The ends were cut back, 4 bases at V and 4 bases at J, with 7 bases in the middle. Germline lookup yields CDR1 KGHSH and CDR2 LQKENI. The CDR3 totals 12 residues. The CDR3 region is CASSQGSTEAFF. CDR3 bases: TGTGCCAGCTCACAGGGGAGCACTGAAGCTTTCTTT. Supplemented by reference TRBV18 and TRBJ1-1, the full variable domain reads NAGVMQNPRHLVRRRGQEARLRCSPMKGHSHVYWYRQLPEEGLKFMVYLQKENIIDESGMPKERFSAEFPKEGPSILRIQQVVRGDSAAYFCASSQGSTEAFFGQGTRLTVV.

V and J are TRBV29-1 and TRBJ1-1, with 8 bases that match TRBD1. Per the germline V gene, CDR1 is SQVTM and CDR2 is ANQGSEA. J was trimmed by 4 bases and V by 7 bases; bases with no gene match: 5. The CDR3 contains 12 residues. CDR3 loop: CSDIQGGTEAFF. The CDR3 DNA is TGCAGCGACATACAGGGGGGCACTGAAGCTTTCTTT.

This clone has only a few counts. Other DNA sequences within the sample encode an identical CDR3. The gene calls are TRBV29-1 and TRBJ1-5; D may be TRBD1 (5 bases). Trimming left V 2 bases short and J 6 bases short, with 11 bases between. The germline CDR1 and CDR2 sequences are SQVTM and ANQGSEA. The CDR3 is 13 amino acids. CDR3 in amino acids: CSVELGEGQPQHF. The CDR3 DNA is TGCAGCGTTGAATTGGGGGAGGGTCAGCCCCAGCATTTT.

DNA for the CDR3: TGCAGCGGGACAGCTAATGAAAAACTGTTTTTT. Its translation: CSGTANEKLFF. V and J are TRBV20-1 and TRBJ1-4; 7 nucleotides agree with TRBD1. CDR1 is DFQATT, CDR2 SNEGSKA, per germline (reference sequence). The CDR3 is 11 amino acids.

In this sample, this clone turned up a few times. This CDR3 reads CASSLRGDDYGYTF. CDR3 coding DNA: TGTGCCAGCAGCTTAAGGGGGGATGACTATGGCTACACCTTC. The chain employs TRBV7-9 and TRBJ1-2; weak D call: TRBD1 (6 bases). The CDR3 totals 14 residues. Germline CDR1 reads SEHNR; CDR2 reads FQNEAQ (reference sequence). With 2 bases removed from V and 3 bases from J, the gap between germline ends came to 10 bases.

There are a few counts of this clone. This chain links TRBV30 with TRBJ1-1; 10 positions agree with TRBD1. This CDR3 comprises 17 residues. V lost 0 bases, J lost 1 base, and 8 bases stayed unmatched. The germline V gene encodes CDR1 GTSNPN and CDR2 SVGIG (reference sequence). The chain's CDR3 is CAWSVSRDRGSNTEAFF. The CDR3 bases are TGTGCCTGGAGTGTAAGTCGGGACAGGGGATCGAACACTGAAGCTTTCTTT.

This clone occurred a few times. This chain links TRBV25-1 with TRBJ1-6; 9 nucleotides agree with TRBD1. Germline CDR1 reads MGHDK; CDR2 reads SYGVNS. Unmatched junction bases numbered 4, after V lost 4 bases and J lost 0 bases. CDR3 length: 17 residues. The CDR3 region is CASSGGQGSSYNSPLHF. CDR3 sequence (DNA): TGTGCCAGCAGTGGTGGACAGGGGAGCTCCTATAATTCACCCCTCCACTTT.

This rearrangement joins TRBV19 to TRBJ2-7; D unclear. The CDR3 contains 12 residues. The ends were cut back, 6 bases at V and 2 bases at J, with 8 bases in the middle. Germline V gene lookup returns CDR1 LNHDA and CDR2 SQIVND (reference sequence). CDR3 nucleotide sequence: TGTGCCAGTAGGTCCGGGCCCTACGAGCAGTACTTC. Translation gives CASRSGPYEQYF.

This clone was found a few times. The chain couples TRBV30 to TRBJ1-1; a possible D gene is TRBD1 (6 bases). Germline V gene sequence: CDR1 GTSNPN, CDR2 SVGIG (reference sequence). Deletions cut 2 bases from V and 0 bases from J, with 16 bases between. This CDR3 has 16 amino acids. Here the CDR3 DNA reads TGTGCCTGGAGTCCTACTGACCAGGGGTTGAACACTGAAGCTTTCTTT. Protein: CAWSPTDQGLNTEAFF. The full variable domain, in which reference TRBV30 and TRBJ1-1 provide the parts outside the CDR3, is SQTIHQWPATLVQPVGSPLSLECTVEGTSNPNLYWYRQAAGRGLQLLFYSVGIGQISSEVPQNLSASRPQDRQFILSSKKLLLSDSGFYLCAWSPTDQGLNTEAFFGQGTRLTVV.

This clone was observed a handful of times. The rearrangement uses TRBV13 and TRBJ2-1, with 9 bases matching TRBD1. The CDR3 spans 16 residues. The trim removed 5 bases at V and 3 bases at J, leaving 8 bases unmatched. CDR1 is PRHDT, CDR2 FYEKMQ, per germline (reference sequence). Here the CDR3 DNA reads TGTGCCAGCAGCCCCCTCGTGGGACAGGGCTACAATGAGCAGTTCTTC. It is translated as CASSPLVGQGYNEQFF.

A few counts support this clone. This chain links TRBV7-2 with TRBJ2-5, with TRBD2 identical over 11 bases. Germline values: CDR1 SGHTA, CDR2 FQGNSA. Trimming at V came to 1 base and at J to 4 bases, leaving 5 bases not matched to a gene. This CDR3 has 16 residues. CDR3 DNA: TGTGCCAGCAGCTTAGGGGTGCTAGCGGGGGGAGAGACCCAGTACTTC. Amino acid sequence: CASSLGVLAGGETQYF. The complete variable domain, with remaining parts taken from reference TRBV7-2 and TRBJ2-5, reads GAGVSQSPSNKVTEKGKDVELRCDPISGHTALYWYRQSLGQGLEFLIYFQGNSAPDKSGLPSDRFSAERTGGSVSTLTIQRTQQEDSAVYLCASSLGVLAGGETQYFGPGTRLLVL.

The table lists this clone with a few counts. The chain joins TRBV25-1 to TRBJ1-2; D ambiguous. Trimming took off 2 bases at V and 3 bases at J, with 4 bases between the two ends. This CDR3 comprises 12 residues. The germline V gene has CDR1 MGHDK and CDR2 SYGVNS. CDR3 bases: TGTGCCAGCAGTGAACAGTACTATGGCTACACCTTC. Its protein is CASSEQYYGYTF.

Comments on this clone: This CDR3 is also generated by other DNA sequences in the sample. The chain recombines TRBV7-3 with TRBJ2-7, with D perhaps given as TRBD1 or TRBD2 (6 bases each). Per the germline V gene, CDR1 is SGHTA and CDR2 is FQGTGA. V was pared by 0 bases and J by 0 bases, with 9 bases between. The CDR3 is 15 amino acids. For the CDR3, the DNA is TGTGCCAGCAGCTTAACAGGGGGGAGCTCCTACGAGCAGTACTTC. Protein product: CASSLTGGSSYEQYF.

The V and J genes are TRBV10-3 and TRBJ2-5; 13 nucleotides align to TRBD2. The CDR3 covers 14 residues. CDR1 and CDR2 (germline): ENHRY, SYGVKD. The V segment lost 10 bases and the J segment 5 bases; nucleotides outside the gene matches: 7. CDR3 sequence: CATRTSGGRETQYF. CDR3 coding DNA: TGTGCCACCAGGACTAGCGGGGGCCGGGAGACCCAGTACTTC.

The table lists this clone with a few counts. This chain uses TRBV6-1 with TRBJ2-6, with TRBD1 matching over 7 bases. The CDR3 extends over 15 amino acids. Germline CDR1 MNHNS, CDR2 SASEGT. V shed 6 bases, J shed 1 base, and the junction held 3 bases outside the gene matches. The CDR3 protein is CASRLQGSGANVLTF. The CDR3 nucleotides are TGTGCCAGCAGACTACAGGGGTCTGGGGCCAACGTCCTGACTTTC.

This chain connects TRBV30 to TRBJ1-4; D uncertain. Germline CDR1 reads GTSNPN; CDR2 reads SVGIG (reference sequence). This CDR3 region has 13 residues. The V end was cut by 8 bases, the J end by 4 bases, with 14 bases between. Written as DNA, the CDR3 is TGTGCCCTTGGGCGGAGGTTTAATGAAAAACTGTTTTTT. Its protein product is CALGRRFNEKLFF.

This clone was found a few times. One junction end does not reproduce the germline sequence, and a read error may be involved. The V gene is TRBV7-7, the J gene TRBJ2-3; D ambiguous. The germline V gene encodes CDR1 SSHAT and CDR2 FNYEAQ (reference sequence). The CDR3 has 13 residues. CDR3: CASSQDSTDTQYF. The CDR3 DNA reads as TGTGCTAGCAGCCAGGATTCCACAGATACGCAGTATTTT.

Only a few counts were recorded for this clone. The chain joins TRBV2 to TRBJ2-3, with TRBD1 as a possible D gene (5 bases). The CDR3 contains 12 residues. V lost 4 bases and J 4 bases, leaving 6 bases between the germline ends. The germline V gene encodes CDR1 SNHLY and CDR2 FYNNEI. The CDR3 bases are TGTGCCAGCAGTGTAGGGGCAGATACGCAGTATTTT. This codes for CASSVGADTQYF.

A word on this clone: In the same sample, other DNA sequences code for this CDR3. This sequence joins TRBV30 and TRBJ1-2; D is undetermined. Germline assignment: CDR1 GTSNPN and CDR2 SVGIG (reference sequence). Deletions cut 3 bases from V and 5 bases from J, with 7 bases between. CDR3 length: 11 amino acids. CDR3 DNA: TGTGCCTGGAGCCCGGGGTATGGCTACACCTTC. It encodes CAWSPGYGYTF.

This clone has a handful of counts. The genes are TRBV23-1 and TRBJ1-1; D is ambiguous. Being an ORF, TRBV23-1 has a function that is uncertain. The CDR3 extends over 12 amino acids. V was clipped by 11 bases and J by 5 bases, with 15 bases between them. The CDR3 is CAGEQGGTEAFF. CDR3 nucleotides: TGCGCCGGAGAACAAGGTGGGACTGAAGCTTTCTTT.